The present T cell receptor (beta chain) was sequenced within a study of identical twins. Broader study findings: Beta out-of-frame twin sharing showed a weaker excess. With monozygotic twins, out-of-frame TCR alpha sharing exceeded what models estimated. It was possible that invariant MAIT and iNKT cells partly confounded the zero-insertion analyses.

Everyone who gave samples was a healthy Caucasian. This clonotype occurred a few times. Its cognate antigen is unknown. Trimming took off 5 bases at V and 6 bases at J, with 11 bases between the two ends. The CDR3 contains 12 residues. TCRdb itself ran the 5' RACE reads through MiXCR, one entry per CDR3 protein. Among over 550,000 distinct CDR3 sequences, less than 9% were seen once, and the ten largest hold about 1.5%. The sample was also linked to a second study, of yellow fever vaccine responses in identical twins.

The source is a woman aged 18-35 years in good health. The rearrangement links TRBV12-3 or TRBV12-4 to TRBJ2-7; possibly TRBD1 or TRBD2 for D (6 bases each). What was sequenced was PBMCs. The CDR3 nucleotides read TGTGCCAGCAGTAGGGGGGTAAGCGAGCAGTACTTC. Protein: CASSRGVSEQYF.